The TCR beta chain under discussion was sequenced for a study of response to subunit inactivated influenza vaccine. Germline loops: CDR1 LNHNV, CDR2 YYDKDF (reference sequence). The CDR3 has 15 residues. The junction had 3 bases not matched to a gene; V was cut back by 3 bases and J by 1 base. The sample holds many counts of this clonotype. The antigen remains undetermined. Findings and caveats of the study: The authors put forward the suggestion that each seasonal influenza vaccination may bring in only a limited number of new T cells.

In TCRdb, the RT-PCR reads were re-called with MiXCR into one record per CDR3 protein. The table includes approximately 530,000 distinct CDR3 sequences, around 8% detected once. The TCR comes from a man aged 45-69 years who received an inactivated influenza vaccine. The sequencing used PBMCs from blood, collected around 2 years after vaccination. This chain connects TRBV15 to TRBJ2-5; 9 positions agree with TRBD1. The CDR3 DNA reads TGTGCCACCAGCAGCCGGGACAGGGCCCAAGAGACCCAGTACTTC. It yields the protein CATSSRDRAQETQYF.